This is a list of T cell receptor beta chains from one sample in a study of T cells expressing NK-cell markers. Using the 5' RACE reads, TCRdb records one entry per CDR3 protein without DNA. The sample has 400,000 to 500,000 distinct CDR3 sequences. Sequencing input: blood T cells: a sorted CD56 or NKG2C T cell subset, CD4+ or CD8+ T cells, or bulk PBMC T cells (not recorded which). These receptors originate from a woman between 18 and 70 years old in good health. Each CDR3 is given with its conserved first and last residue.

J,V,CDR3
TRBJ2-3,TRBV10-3,CAISDSGTRGDTQYF
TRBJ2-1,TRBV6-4,CASSGGVRQGRNEQFF
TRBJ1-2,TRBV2,CASSEAGTQWVYGYTF
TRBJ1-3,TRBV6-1,CASSERVSGNTIYF
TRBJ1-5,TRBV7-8,CASSGGGYNSNQPQHF
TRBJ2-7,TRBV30,CAWSLGTATYEQYF
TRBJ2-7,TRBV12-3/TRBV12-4,CASSFGGAVTYEQYF
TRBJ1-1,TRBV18,CASSRDRFEAFF
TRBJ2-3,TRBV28,CASRTGTSGRTDTQYF
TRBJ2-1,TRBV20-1,CSASPTRREGYNEQFF
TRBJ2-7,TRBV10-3,CAISQMMYEQYF
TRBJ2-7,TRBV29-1,CSVEGAGGNSYEQYF
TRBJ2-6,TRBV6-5,CASSYGTVSSGANVLTF
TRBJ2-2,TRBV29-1,CSVAGQGRTGELFF
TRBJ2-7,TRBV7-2,CASKDSGPYEQYF
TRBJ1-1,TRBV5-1,CASRSGHPNTEAFF
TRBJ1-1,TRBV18,CASSPPGVLNTEAFF
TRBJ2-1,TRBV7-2,CASSLMWPYNEQFF
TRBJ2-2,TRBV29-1,CSVRAIANTGELFF
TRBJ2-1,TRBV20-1,CSARDPRTAYNEQFF
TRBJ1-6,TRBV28,CASSSRTGGVNSPLHF
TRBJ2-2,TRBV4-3,CASSQEPAGALIAGELFF
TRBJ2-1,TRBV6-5,CASSYPGDRNEQFF
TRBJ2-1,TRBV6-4,CASSPDRGEQFF